A selection of T cell receptor beta chains follows, all from one sample in a study of blood T cell repertoires in COVID-19. Sequenced by immunoSEQ multiplex PCR; TCRdb stores in-frame clones only, minus some. This table has under 150,000 clones, 90% appearing once. Sequences were obtained from peripheral blood. Receptors originate from a woman in her 50s with acute or convalescent COVID-19. Both conserved end residues are part of each CDR3. Each record gives: D gene, CDR3 length, clone size, V gene, J gene, CDR3 protein, CDR3 DNA. The D gene is left open where the match is weak. Clone size appears in some rows only: once, few, many, or a class for an expanded clone.

D gene: NA
CDR3 length: 13
clone size: NA
V gene: TRBV3-1/TRBV3-2
J gene: TRBJ1-5
CDR3 protein: CASSPGGNQPQHF
CDR3 DNA: TGTGCCAGCAGCCCCGGGGGCAATCAGCCCCAGCATTTT

D gene: NA
CDR3 length: 15
clone size: once
V gene: TRBV18
J gene: TRBJ1-1
CDR3 protein: CASSRSGAGNTEAFF
CDR3 DNA: TGTGCCAGCTCACGATCGGGCGCGGGGAACACTGAAGCTTTCTTT

D gene: TRBD2
CDR3 length: 17
clone size: once
V gene: TRBV3-1/TRBV3-2
J gene: TRBJ2-1
CDR3 protein: CASSQEGTSGVYNEQFF
CDR3 DNA: TGTGCCAGCAGCCAAGAAGGCACTAGCGGCGTCTACAATGAGCAGTTCTTC

D gene: NA
CDR3 length: 16
clone size: NA
V gene: TRBV11-2
J gene: TRBJ1-6
CDR3 protein: CASSLTGRQNNSPLHF
CDR3 DNA: TGTGCCAGCAGCTTAACAGGCCGCCAAAATAATTCACCCCTCCACTTT

D gene: TRBD1
CDR3 length: 14
clone size: NA
V gene: TRBV7-2
J gene: TRBJ1-6
CDR3 protein: CASSPPPGQSPLHF
CDR3 DNA: TGTGCCAGCAGCCCCCCACCGGGACAGTCACCCCTCCACTTT

D gene: TRBD1
CDR3 length: 13
clone size: NA
V gene: TRBV11-2
J gene: TRBJ1-6
CDR3 protein: CASSPTGESPLHF
CDR3 DNA: TGTGCCAGCAGCCCGACAGGGGAATCACCCCTCCACTTT

D gene: TRBD1
CDR3 length: 13
clone size: NA
V gene: TRBV11-2
J gene: TRBJ1-2
CDR3 protein: CASSSTGNYGYTF
CDR3 DNA: TGTGCCAGCAGCTCGACAGGGAACTATGGCTACACCTTC

D gene: TRBD2
CDR3 length: 16
clone size: NA
V gene: TRBV7-8
J gene: TRBJ2-1
CDR3 protein: CASSAELAGGRNEQFF
CDR3 DNA: TGTGCCAGCAGCGCGGAACTAGCGGGAGGGCGTAATGAGCAGTTCTTC

D gene: TRBD1
CDR3 length: 15
clone size: NA
V gene: TRBV6-5
J gene: TRBJ1-1
CDR3 protein: CASSYGQGVGTEAFF
CDR3 DNA: TGTGCCAGCAGTTACGGCCAGGGGGTAGGCACTGAAGCTTTCTTT

D gene: NA
CDR3 length: 15
clone size: NA
V gene: TRBV7-8
J gene: TRBJ2-1
CDR3 protein: CASSFRHGGDNEQFF
CDR3 DNA: TGTGCCAGCAGCTTCCGACACGGAGGGGACAATGAGCAGTTCTTC

D gene: TRBD1
CDR3 length: 16
clone size: NA
V gene: TRBV4-3
J gene: TRBJ1-1
CDR3 protein: CASSQDRSTQGSKAFF
CDR3 DNA: TGCGCCAGCAGCCAAGATCGCAGTACACAGGGGTCGAAGGCTTTCTTT

D gene: TRBD1
CDR3 length: 15
clone size: once
V gene: TRBV7-2
J gene: TRBJ1-1
CDR3 protein: CASSLGTGANTEAFF
CDR3 DNA: TGTGCCAGCAGCTTAGGTACAGGGGCTAACACTGAAGCTTTCTTT

D gene: NA
CDR3 length: 14
clone size: NA
V gene: TRBV11-1
J gene: TRBJ2-1
CDR3 protein: CASSRQTDHNEQFF
CDR3 DNA: TGTGCCAGCAGCCGTCAGACAGACCACAATGAGCAGTTCTTC

D gene: NA
CDR3 length: 14
clone size: NA
V gene: TRBV14
J gene: TRBJ1-1
CDR3 protein: CASSPRGLDTEAFF
CDR3 DNA: TGTGCCAGCAGCCCCAGGGGCCTTGACACTGAAGCTTTCTTT

D gene: NA
CDR3 length: 15
clone size: NA
V gene: TRBV6-5
J gene: TRBJ1-4
CDR3 protein: CASSLTGTRAEKLFF
CDR3 DNA: TGTGCCAGCAGTTTAACCGGGACTCGGGCTGAAAAACTGTTTTTT

D gene: NA
CDR3 length: 13
clone size: NA
V gene: TRBV16
J gene: TRBJ1-5
CDR3 protein: CASSQASNQPQHF
CDR3 DNA: TGTGCCAGCAGCCAAGCGAGCAATCAGCCCCAGCATTTT

D gene: NA
CDR3 length: 12
clone size: NA
V gene: TRBV30
J gene: TRBJ1-1
CDR3 protein: CAWSPRDTEAFF
CDR3 DNA: TGTGCCTGGAGTCCCAGGGACACTGAAGCTTTCTTT

D gene: NA
CDR3 length: 15
clone size: NA
V gene: TRBV3-1/TRBV3-2
J gene: TRBJ1-2
CDR3 protein: CASSQDKRLKYGYTF
CDR3 DNA: TGTGCCAGCAGCCAAGATAAGCGCTTGAAGTATGGCTACACCTTC

D gene: TRBD2
CDR3 length: 16
clone size: once
V gene: TRBV27
J gene: TRBJ2-4
CDR3 protein: CASSLYGGGGSDIQYF
CDR3 DNA: TGTGCCAGCAGTTTATATGGGGGGGGAGGGTCCGACATTCAGTACTTC

D gene: NA
CDR3 length: 13
clone size: NA
V gene: TRBV12-3/TRBV12-4
J gene: TRBJ1-6
CDR3 protein: CASSFGGKAPLHF
CDR3 DNA: TGTGCCAGCAGTTTCGGGGGGAAGGCACCCCTCCACTTT

D gene: NA
CDR3 length: 15
clone size: NA
V gene: TRBV10-3
J gene: TRBJ1-5
CDR3 protein: CAISEGGARNQPQHF
CDR3 DNA: TGTGCCATCAGTGAGGGAGGGGCCCGCAATCAGCCCCAGCATTTT

D gene: NA
CDR3 length: 15
clone size: NA
V gene: TRBV10-3
J gene: TRBJ1-6
CDR3 protein: CAISESYSDNSPLHF
CDR3 DNA: TGTGCCATCAGTGAGTCCTACAGTGATAATTCACCCCTCCACTTT

D gene: NA
CDR3 length: 15
clone size: NA
V gene: TRBV28
J gene: TRBJ1-5
CDR3 protein: CASSFGGGSNQPQHF
CDR3 DNA: TGTGCCAGCAGTTTTGGGGGAGGGAGCAATCAGCCCCAGCATTTT

D gene: TRBD1
CDR3 length: 14
clone size: NA
V gene: TRBV30
J gene: TRBJ1-6
CDR3 protein: CAWQRTGVISPLHF
CDR3 DNA: TGTGCCTGGCAGCGGACAGGTGTTATTTCACCCCTCCACTTT

D gene: TRBD1
CDR3 length: 16
clone size: NA
V gene: TRBV18
J gene: TRBJ1-2
CDR3 protein: CASSPQNRGRGEGYTF
CDR3 DNA: TGTGCCAGCTCACCTCAGAACAGGGGGCGCGGAGAAGGCTACACCTTC